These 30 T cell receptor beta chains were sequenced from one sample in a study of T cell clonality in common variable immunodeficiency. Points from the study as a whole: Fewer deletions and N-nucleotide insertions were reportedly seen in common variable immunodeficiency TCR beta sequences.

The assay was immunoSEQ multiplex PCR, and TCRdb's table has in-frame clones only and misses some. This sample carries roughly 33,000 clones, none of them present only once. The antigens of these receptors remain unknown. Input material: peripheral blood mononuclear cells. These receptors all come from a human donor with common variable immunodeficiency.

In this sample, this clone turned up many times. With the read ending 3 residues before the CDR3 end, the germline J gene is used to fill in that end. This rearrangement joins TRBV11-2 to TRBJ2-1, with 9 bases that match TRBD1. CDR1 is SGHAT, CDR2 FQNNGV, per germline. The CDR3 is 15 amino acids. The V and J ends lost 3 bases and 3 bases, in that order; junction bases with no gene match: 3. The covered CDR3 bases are TGTGCCAGCAGCTTCGGACAGGGGAGCTACAATGAG. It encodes CASSFGQGSYNE. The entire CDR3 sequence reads CASSFGQGSYNEQFF.

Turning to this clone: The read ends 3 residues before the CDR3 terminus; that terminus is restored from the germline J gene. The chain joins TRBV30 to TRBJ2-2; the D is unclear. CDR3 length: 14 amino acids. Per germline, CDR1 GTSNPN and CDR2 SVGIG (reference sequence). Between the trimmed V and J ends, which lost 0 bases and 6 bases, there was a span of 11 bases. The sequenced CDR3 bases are TGTGCCTGGAGTGTGGGCAGTTGGGCCGGGGAG. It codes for CAWSVGSWAGE. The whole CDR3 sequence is CAWSVGSWAGELFF. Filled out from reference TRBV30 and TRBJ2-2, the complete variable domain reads SQTIHQWPATLVQPVGSPLSLECTVEGTSNPNLYWYRQAAGRGLQLLFYSVGIGQISSEVPQNLSASRPQDRQFILSSKKLLLSDSGFYLCAWSVGSWAGELFFGEGSRLTVL.

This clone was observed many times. The sequenced CDR3 bases are TGCAGTGCTTCGTCCGGAAACACC. Translating gives CSASSGNT. The complete CDR3 reads CSASSGNTIYF. The V gene is TRBV20-1, the J gene TRBJ1-3; D gene uncertain. The CDR3 is cut off 3 residues early in the read; its end comes from the germline J gene. Germline CDR1 DFQATT, CDR2 SNEGSKA (reference sequence). This CDR3 spans 11 amino acids. V lost 5 bases, J lost 4 bases, and 6 bases lay in between.

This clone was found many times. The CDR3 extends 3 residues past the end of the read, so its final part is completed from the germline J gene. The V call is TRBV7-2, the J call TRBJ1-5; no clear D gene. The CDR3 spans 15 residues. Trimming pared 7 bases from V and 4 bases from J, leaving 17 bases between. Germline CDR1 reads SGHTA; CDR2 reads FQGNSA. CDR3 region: CASTPGGFKNQPQHF. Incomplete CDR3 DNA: TGTGCCAGCACCCCAGGTGGATTTAAAAATCAGCCC.

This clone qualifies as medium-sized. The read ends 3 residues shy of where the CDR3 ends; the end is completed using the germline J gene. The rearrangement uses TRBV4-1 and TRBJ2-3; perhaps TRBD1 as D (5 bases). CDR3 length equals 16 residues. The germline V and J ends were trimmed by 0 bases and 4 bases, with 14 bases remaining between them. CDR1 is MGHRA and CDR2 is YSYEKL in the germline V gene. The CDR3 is CASSQDYQGLPDTQYF. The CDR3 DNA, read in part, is TGCGCCAGCAGCCAAGATTATCAGGGTTTACCAGATACG.

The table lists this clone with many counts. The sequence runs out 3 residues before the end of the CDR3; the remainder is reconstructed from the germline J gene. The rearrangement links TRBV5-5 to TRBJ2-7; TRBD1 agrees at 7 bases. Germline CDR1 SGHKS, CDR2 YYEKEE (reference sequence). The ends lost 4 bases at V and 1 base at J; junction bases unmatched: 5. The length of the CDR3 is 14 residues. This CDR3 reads CASSRDRESYEQYF. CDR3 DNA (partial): TGTGCCAGCAGCCGAGACAGGGAATCCTACGAG.

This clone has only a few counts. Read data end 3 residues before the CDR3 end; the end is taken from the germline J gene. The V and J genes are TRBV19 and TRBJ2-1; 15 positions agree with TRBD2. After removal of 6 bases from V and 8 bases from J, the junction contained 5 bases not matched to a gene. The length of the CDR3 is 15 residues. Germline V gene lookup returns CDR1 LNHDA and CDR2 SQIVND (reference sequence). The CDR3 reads CASSIGLAGGDEQFF. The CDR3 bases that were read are TGTGCCAGTAGCATTGGACTAGCGGGGGGGGATGAG.

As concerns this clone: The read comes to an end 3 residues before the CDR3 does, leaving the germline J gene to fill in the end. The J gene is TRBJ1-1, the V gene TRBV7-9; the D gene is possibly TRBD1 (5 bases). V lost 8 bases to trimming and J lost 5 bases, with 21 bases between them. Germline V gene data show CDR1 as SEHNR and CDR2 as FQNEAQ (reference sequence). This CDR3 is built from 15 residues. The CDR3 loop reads CASLLSPLGETEAFF. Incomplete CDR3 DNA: TGTGCCAGCTTACTCTCCCCGTTAGGGGAGACTGAA.

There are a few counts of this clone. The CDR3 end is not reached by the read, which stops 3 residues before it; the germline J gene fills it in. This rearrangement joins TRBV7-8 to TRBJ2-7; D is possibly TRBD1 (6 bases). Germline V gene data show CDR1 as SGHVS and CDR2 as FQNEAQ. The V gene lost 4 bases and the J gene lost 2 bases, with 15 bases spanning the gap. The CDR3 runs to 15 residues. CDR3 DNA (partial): TGTGCCAGCAGCTCCCAAGAGGACAGCGCCTACGAG. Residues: CASSSQEDSAYE. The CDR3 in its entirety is CASSSQEDSAYEQYF.

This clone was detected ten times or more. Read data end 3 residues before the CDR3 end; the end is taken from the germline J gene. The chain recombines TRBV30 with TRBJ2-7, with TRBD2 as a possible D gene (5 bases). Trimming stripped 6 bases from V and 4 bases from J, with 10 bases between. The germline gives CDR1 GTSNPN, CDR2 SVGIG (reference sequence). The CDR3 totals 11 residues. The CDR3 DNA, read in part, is TGTGCCTGTCCCGGACTTTACGAG. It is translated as CACPGLYE. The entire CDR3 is CACPGLYEQYF. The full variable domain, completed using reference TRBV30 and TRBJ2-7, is SQTIHQWPATLVQPVGSPLSLECTVEGTSNPNLYWYRQAAGRGLQLLFYSVGIGQISSEVPQNLSASRPQDRQFILSSKKLLLSDSGFYLCACPGLYEQYFGPGTRLTVT.

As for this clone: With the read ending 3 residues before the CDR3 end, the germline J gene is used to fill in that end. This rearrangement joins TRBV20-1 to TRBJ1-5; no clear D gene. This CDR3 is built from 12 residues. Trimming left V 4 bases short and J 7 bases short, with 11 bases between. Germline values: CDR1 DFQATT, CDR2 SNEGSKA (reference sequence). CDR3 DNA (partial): TGCAGTGCTAACAGAGCGGGCCAGCCC. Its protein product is CSANRAGQP. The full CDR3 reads CSANRAGQPQHF.

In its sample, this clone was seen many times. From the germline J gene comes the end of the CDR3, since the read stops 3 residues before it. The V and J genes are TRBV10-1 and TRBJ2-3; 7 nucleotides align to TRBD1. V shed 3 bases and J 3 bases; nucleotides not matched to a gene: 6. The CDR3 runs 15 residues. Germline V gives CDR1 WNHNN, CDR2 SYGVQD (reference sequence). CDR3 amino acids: CASSEGQVGTDTQYF. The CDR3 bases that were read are TGCGCCAGCAGTGAAGGACAGGTCGGAACAGATACG.

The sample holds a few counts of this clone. CDR3 bases read: TGTGCCAGCAGCCAGACTGCAGCCTATGGC. Its translation: CASSQTAAYG. The full CDR3 protein is CASSQTAAYGYTF. V is TRBV7-6 and J is TRBJ1-2; D is ambiguous. The CDR3 is cut off 3 residues early in the read; its end comes from the germline J gene. CDR1 and CDR2 from the germline V gene are SGHVS and FNYEAQ. The CDR3 sequence is 13 residues long. Trimming stripped 5 bases from V and 4 bases from J, with 11 bases between.

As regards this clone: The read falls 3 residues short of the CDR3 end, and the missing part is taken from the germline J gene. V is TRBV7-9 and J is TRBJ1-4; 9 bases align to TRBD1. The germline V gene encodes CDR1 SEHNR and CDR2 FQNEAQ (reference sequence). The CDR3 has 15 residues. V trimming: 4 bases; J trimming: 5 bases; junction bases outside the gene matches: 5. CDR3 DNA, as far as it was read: TGTGCCAGCAGCTCCTGGGACAGGGAGAATGAAAAA. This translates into CASSSWDRENEK. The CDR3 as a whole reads CASSSWDRENEKLFF.

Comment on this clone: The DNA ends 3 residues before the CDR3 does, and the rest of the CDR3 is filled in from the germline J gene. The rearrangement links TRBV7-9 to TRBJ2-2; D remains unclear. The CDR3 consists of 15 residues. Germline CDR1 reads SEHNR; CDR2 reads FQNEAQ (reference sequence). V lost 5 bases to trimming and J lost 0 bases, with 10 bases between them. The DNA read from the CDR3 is TGTGCCAGCAGCAGGGTGGTAGCGAACACCGGGGAG. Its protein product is CASSRVVANTGE. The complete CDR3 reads CASSRVVANTGELFF. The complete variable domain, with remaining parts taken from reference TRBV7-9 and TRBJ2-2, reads DTGVSQNPRHKITKRGQNVTFRCDPISEHNRLYWYRQTLGQGPEFLTYFQNEAQLEKSRLLSDRFSAERPKGSFSTLEIQRTEQGDSAMYLCASSRVVANTGELFFGEGSRLTVL.

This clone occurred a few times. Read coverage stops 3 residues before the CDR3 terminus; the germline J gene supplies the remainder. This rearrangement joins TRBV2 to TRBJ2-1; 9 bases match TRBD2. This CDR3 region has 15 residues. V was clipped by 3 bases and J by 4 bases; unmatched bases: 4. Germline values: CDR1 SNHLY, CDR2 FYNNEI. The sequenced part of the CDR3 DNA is TGTGCCAGCAGTGAGTCAGCGGGGGGATACAATGAG. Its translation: CASSESAGGYNE. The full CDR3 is CASSESAGGYNEQFF.

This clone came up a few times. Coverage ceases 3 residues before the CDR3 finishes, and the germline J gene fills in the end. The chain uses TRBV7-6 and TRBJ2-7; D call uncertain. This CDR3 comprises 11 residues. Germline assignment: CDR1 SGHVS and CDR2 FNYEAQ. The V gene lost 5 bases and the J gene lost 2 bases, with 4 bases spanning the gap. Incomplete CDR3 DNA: TGTGCCAGCAGCGCGGCCTACGAG. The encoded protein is CASSAAYE. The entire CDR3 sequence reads CASSAAYEQYF.

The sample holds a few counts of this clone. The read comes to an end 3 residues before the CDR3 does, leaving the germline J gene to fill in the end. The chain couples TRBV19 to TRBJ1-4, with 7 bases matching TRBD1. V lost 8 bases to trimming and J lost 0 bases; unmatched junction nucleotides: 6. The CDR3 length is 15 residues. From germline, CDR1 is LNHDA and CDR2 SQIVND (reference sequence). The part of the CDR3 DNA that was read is TGTGCCAGTGCTGGACAGGTTGCAACTAATGAAAAA. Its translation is CASAGQVATNEK. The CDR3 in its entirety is CASAGQVATNEKLFF. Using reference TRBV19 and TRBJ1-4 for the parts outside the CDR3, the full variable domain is DGGITQSPKYLFRKEGQNVTLSCEQNLNHDAMYWYRQDPGQGLRLIYYSQIVNDFQKGDIAEGYSVSREKKESFPLTVTSAQKNPTAFYLCASAGQVATNEKLFFGSGTQLSVL.

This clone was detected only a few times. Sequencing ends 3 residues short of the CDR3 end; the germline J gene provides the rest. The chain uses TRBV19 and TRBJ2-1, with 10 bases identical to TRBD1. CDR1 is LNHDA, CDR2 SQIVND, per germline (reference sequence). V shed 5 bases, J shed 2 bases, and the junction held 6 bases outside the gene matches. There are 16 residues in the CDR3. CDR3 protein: CASSGTGTGAYNEQFF. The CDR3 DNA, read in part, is TGTGCCAGTAGTGGAACCGGGACAGGGGCCTACAATGAG.

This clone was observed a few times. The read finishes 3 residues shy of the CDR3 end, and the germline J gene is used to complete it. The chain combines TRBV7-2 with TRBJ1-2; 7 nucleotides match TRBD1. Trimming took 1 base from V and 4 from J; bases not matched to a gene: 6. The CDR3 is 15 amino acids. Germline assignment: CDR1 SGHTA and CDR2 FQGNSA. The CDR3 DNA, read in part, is TGTGCCAGCAGCTTAGTGGACAGGATTCTCTATGGC. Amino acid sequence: CASSLVDRILYG. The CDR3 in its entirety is CASSLVDRILYGYTF.

The DNA read from the CDR3 is TGTGCCTGGGGTGGGGCTCTGGGACTTACAGATACG. This translates into CAWGGALGLTDT. The entire CDR3 sequence reads CAWGGALGLTDTQYF. The V call is TRBV30, the J call TRBJ2-3; D might be TRBD2 (6 bases). Read sequence stops 3 residues before the CDR3 end, and the germline J gene provides the missing end. Trimming took off 5 bases at V and 3 bases at J, with 18 bases between the two ends. CDR3 size: 15 residues. Germline lookup yields CDR1 GTSNPN and CDR2 SVGIG (reference sequence).

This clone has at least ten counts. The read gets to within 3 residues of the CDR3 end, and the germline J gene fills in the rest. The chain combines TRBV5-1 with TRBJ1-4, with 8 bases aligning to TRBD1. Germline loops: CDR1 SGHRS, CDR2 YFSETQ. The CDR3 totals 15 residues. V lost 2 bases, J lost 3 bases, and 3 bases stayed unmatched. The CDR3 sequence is CASSFQGAANEKLFF. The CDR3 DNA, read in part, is TGCGCCAGCAGCTTTCAGGGGGCGGCTAATGAAAAA. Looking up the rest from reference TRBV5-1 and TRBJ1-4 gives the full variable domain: KAGVTQTPRYLIKTRGQQVTLSCSPISGHRSVSWYQQTPGQGLQFLFEYFSETQRNKGNFPGRFSGRQFSNSRSEMNVSTLELGDSALYLCASSFQGAANEKLFFGSGTQLSVL.

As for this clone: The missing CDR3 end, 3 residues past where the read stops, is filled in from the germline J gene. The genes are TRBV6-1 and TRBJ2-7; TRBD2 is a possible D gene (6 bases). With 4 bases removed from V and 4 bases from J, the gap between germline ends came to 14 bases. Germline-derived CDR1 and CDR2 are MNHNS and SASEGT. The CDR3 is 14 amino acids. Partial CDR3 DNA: TGTGCCAGCAGTGCAAGGGACTTCTATTACGAG. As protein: CASSARDFYYE. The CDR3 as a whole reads CASSARDFYYEQYF.

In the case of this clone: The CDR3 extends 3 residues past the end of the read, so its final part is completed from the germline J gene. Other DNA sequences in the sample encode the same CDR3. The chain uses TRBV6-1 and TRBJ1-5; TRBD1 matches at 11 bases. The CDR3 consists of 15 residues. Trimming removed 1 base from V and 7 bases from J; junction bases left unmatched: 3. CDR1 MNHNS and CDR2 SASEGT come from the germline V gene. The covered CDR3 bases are TGTGCCAGCAGTGAAGGGACAGGGGGCGGACAGCCC. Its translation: CASSEGTGGGQP. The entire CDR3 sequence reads CASSEGTGGGQPQHF.

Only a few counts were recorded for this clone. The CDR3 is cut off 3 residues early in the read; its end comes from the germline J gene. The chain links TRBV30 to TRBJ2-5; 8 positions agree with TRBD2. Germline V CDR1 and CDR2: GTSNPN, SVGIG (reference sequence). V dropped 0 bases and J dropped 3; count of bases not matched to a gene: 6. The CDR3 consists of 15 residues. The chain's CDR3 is CAWSVASGGEETQYF. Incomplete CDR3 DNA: TGTGCCTGGAGTGTCGCGAGCGGGGGAGAAGAGACC.

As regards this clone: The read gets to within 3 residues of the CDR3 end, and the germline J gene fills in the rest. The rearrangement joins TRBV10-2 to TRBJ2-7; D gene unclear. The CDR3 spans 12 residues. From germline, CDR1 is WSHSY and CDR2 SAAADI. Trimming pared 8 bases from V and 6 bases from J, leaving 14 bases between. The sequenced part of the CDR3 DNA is TGCGCCAGCGGGCCGTATTTGAGCGAG. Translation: CASGPYLSE. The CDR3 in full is CASGPYLSEQYF.

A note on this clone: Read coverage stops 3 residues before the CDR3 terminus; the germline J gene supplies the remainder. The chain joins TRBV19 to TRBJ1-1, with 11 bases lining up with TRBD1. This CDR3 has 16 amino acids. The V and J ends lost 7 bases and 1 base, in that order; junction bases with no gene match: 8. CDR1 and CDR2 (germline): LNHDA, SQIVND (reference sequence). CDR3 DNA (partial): TGTGCCAGTATCCGCGCCGGGACAGGGGGGAACACTGAA. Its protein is CASIRAGTGGNTE. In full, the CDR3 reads CASIRAGTGGNTEAFF.

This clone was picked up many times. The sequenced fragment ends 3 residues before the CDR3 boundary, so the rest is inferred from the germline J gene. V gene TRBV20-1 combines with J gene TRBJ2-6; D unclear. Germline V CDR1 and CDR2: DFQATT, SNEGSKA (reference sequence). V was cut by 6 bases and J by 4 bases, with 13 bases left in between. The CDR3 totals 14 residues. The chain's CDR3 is CSASYSTGANVLTF. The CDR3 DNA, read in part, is TGCAGTGCCAGCTACAGTACCGGGGCCAACGTC.

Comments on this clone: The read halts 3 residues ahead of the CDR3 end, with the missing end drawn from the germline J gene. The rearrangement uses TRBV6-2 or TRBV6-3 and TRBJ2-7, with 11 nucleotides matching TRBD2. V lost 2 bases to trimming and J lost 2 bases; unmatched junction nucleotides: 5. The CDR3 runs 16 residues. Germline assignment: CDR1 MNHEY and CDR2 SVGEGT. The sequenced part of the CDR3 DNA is TGTGCCAGCAGTTACCTAGCGGGGGGTCAAGCCTACGAG. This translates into CASSYLAGGQAYE. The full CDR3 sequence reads CASSYLAGGQAYEQYF.

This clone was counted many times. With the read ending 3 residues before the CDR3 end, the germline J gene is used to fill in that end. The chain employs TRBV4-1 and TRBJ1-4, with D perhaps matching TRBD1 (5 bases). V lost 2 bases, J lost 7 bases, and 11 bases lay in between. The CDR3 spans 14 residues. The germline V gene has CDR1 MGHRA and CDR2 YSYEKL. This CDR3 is CASSQWWGGEKLFF. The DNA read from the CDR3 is TGCGCCAGCAGCCAATGGTGGGGCGGTGAAAAA.